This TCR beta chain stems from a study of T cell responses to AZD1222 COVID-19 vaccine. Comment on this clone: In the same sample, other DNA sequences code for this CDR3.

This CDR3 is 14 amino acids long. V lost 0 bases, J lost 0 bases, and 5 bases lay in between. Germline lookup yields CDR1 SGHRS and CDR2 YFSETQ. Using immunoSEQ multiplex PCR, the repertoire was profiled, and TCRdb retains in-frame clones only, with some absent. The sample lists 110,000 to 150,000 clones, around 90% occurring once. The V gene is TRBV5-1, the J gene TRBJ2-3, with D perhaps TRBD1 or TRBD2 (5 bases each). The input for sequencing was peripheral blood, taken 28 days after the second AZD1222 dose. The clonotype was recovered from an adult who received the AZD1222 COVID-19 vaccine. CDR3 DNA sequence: TGCGCCAGCAGCTTGGGGGACAGCACAGATACGCAGTATTTT. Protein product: CASSLGDSTDTQYF.